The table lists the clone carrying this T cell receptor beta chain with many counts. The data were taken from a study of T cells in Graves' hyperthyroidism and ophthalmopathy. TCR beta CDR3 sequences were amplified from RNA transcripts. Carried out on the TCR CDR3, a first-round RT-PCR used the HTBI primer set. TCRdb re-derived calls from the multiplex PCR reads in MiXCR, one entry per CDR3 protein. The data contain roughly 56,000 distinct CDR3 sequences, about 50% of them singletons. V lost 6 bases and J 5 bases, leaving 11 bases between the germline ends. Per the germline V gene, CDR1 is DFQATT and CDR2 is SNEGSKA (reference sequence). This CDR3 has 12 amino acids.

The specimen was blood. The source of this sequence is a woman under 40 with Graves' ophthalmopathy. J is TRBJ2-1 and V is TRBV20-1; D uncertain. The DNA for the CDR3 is TGCAGTGCGAGGATGGGAAACAATGAGCAGTTCTTC. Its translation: CSARMGNNEQFF.